This TCR beta chain is drawn from a study of CD8 T cells in Susac syndrome. Whole-study results and caveats: Only a relatively small number of individuals were included in the TCR sequencing and HLA analysis.

The CDR3 covers 15 residues. Trimming removed 3 bases from V and 6 bases from J; junction bases left unmatched: 4. Germline CDR1 is MGHDK and CDR2 is SYGVNS. Reverse transcription of roughly 0.45 to 1 ug RNA was carried out with random hexamers. Amplification of TCR beta CDR3 used immunoSEQ multiplex PCR across 54 Vbeta and 13 Jbeta. One entry per CDR3 protein, called by TCRdb with MiXCR from the immunoSEQ multiplex PCR reads. The data show about 130,000 distinct CDR3 sequences, with 90% to 95% seen just once and under 0.095% held by the top ten. A word on this clonotype: Its antigen remains unidentified.

Sequencing of TCR beta was undertaken in CD8+ and CD4+ T cells derived from blood. Isolation of CD8+ and CD4+ T cells was performed negatively, whereas enrichment of TEMRA cells was done by FACS. Sequences were obtained from CD4+ T cells from PBMCs. This receptor was taken from a human donor in good health. This chain links TRBV25-1 with TRBJ1-5; 11 bases line up with TRBD1. CDR3 nucleotide sequence: TGTGCCAGCAGTGATAGGACAGGGGGCGGTCAGCCCCAGCATTTT. Translated: CASSDRTGGGQPQHF.